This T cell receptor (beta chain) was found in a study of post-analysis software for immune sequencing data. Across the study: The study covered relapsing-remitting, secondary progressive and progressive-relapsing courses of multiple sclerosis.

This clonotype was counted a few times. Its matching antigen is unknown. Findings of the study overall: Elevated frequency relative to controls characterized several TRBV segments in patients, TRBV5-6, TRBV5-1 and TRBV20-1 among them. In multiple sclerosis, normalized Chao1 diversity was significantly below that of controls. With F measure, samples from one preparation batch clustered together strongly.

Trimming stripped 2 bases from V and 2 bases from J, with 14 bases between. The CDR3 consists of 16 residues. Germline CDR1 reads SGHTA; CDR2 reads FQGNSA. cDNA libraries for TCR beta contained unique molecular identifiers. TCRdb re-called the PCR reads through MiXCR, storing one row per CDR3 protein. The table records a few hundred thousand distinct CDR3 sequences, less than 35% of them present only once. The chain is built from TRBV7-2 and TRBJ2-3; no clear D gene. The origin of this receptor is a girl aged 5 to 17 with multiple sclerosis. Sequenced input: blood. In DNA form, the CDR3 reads TGTGCCAGCAGCTTATGGGTACCCACCCTCACAGATACGCAGTATTTT. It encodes CASSLWVPTLTDTQYF.